This T cell receptor beta chain was recovered during a study of vaccination and CD4 T cells after COVID-19. At the level of the study: The convalescent group had six males, four females, seven Caucasians, two Asians, one multiracial. A vaccine, either BNT162b2 or mRNA-1273, was given to participants in two doses. Study-level points and caveats: Convalescent patients had a median around 89% of reactive clones appearing only post-vaccination.

Indicated treatment: roughly 11-day PBMC culture with coronavirus spike peptide pools or control peptides (ViraFEST assay). CD4+ T cells that came from the unexposed donor were collected before the COVID-19 pandemic (2011-2018). TCR sequencing followed the expansion of antigen-specific T cells with peptide pools in ViraFEST. The V end lost 3 bases, the J end lost 5 bases, and 8 bases lay between the germline ends. This CDR3 is built from 13 residues. In germline, CDR1 is MNHNS, CDR2 SASEGT. The Oncomine TCR Beta short-read assay was applied to DNA of cultured CD4+ T cells. TCRdb re-derived calls from the PCR reads in MiXCR, one entry per CDR3 protein. This table has approximately 7,100 distinct CDR3 sequences, about 45% appearing once. To note about this clonotype: The target antigen is unknown.

The chain combines TRBV6-1 with TRBJ1-5, with D maybe TRBD1 (5 bases). The sequence derives from a human donor in good health. Input material: CD4+ T cells from blood, cultured in vitro. The CDR3 coding sequence is TGTGCCAGCAGTGACAGGGAGTATCAGCCCCAGCATTTT. The encoded protein is CASSDREYQPQHF.